This T cell receptor beta chain was obtained from a study of blood T cell repertoires in COVID-19. Sequencing used immunoSEQ multiplex PCR; TCRdb keeps in-frame clones, though not all of them. The sample lists hundreds of thousands of clones; around nine tenths were seen once. Trimming stripped 3 bases from V and 3 bases from J, with 9 bases between. The CDR3 consists of 13 residues. Germline CDR1 SGHTA, CDR2 FQGNSA. This clonotype originated in a woman aged 45-59 years who had recovered from COVID-19. The V and J genes are TRBV7-2 and TRBJ2-7; no clear D gene. Sequenced material: PBMCs or T cells enriched from blood (not recorded which). The DNA for the CDR3 is TGTGCCAGCAGCTTTGACTCGGTCTACGAGCAGTACTTC. Translation: CASSFDSVYEQYF.